A single sample is the source of the 5 T cell receptor beta chains below, sequenced in a study of shared clonotypes between healthy human individuals. CD45RO negativity and positive selection for CCR7 defined naive CD8 cells, a population that excluded terminally differentiated effector memory CD45RA+ cells. Clones were sequenced by immunoSEQ multiplex PCR, and TCRdb holds only the in-frame ones, with some missing. Here the sample spans more than 2 million clones, around 96% being singletons. The source material was naive CD8+ T cells sorted from blood. These receptors were taken from a man between 18 and 29 years old in good health.

The V gene is TRBV19, the J gene TRBJ1-5, with a possible D match to TRBD1 (5 bases). V was pared by 5 bases and J by 6 bases, with 14 bases between. Germline V CDR1 and CDR2: LNHDA, SQIVND (reference sequence). The CDR3 has 14 amino acids. This chain's CDR3 is CASSHGEGFQPQHF. CDR3 DNA: TGTGCCAGTAGTCACGGAGAGGGGTTTCAGCCCCAGCATTTT. The full variable domain, in which reference TRBV19 and TRBJ1-5 provide the parts outside the CDR3, is DGGITQSPKYLFRKEGQNVTLSCEQNLNHDAMYWYRQDPGQGLRLIYYSQIVNDFQKGDIAEGYSVSREKKESFPLTVTSAQKNPTAFYLCASSHGEGFQPQHFGDGTRLSIL.

The V call is TRBV9, the J call TRBJ2-5; D not resolved. Germline V lookup: CDR1 SGDLS, CDR2 YYNGEE. The CDR3 has 14 residues. Trimming left V 4 bases short and J 2 bases short, with 12 bases between. The CDR3 sequence is CASSLRAGQETQYF. DNA of the CDR3: TGTGCCAGCAGCCTAAGGGCAGGTCAAGAGACCCAGTACTTC.

This chain links TRBV11-2 with TRBJ2-7; D tentatively reads TRBD1 or TRBD2 (5 bases each). There are 16 residues in the CDR3. Trimming took 6 bases from V and 2 from J, leaving 20 bases between them. Germline-derived CDR1 and CDR2 are SGHAT and FQNNGV. CDR3 sequence reads: CASSTGGTESAYEQYF. The CDR3 nucleotides are TGTGCCAGCAGTACCGGTGGGACGGAATCCGCCTACGAGCAGTACTTC.

The chain joins TRBV5-6 to TRBJ2-1; D gene uncertain. The CDR3 runs 13 residues. Germline-derived CDR1 and CDR2 are SGHDT and YYEEEE. The V end was cut by 1 base, the J end by 9 bases, with 11 bases between. The CDR3 DNA reads as TGTGCCAGCAGCTTGACGAGGATGGGTGAGCAGTTCTTC. Its protein product is CASSLTRMGEQFF.

V is TRBV6-1 and J is TRBJ2-5; D is unclear. V lost 1 base, J lost 5 bases, and 20 bases lay in between. This CDR3 has 17 amino acids. Germline CDR1 MNHNS, CDR2 SASEGT. CDR3 in amino acids: CASSEVAEGFGVETQYF. CDR3 in DNA: TGTGCCAGCAGTGAAGTCGCGGAAGGGTTTGGGGTTGAGACCCAGTACTTC.